A single sample gave rise to the 8 T cell receptor beta chains below, sequenced in a study of CD8 T cells in Susac syndrome. After extraction with the RNeasy kit, about 0.45 to 1 ug of the RNA was reverse transcribed using random hexamers. TCRdb re-called the immunoSEQ multiplex PCR reads through MiXCR, storing one row per CDR3 protein. The table has a few hundred thousand distinct CDR3 sequences, approximately 85% seen once; the top ten hold about 0.12%. Source material: CD8+ T cells from PBMCs. These receptors were collected from a human donor with multiple sclerosis.

The V and J genes are TRBV5-8 and TRBJ2-2; 9 positions match TRBD1. The V gene's germline CDR1 is SGHTS and CDR2 YDEGEE. The junction had 3 bases not matched to a gene; V was cut back by 4 bases and J by 5 bases. The CDR3 sequence is 14 residues long. The CDR3 protein is CASSTGTGTGELFF. The CDR3 nucleotides are TGTGCCAGCAGCACCGGGACAGGGACCGGGGAGCTGTTTTTT. The full variable domain, in which reference TRBV5-8 and TRBJ2-2 provide the parts outside the CDR3, is EAGVTQSPTHLIKTRGQQATLRCSPISGHTSVYWYQQALGLGLQFLLWYDEGEERNRGNFPPRFSGRQFPNYSSELNVNALELEDSALYLCASSTGTGTGELFFGEGSRLTVL.

The chain uses TRBV19 and TRBJ2-1, with 8 bases lining up with TRBD1. The germline gives CDR1 LNHDA, CDR2 SQIVND (reference sequence). V gave up 7 bases and J gave up 0 bases; unmatched junction bases: 8. CDR3 size: 16 residues. DNA for the CDR3: TGTGCCAGTACCCTCGGACAGGGAAGCTCCTACAATGAGCAGTTCTTC. This translates into CASTLGQGSSYNEQFF.

This clonotype was recorded once. The chain carries TRBV6-5 and TRBJ2-1, with D uncertain. The CDR3 spans 13 residues. Germline loops: CDR1 MNHEY, CDR2 SVGAGI. The germline V and J ends were trimmed by 0 bases and 13 bases, with 13 bases remaining between them. DNA for the CDR3: TGTGCCAGCAGTTACTCAAGTCAGCCAAAACAGTTCTTC. Amino acids: CASSYSSQPKQFF.

The chain couples TRBV29-1 to TRBJ1-1; D remains ambiguous. This CDR3 has 11 amino acids. CDR1 and CDR2 from the germline V gene are SQVTM and ANQGSEA. Trimming left V 2 bases short and J 3 bases short, with 4 bases between. The CDR3 spells CSVERYTEAFF. CDR3 nucleotides: TGCAGCGTTGAACGGTACACTGAAGCTTTCTTT. Combining the CDR3 with reference TRBV29-1 and TRBJ1-1 gives the whole variable domain SAVISQKPSRDICQRGTSLTIQCQVDSQVTMMFWYRQQPGQSLTLIATANQGSEATYESGFVIDKFPISRPNLTFSTLTVSNMSPEDSSIYLCSVERYTEAFFGQGTRLTVV.

The V gene is TRBV27, the J gene TRBJ2-2; D unclear. CDR3 size: 14 residues. Germline CDR1 MNHEY, CDR2 SMNVEV (reference sequence). V shed 3 bases and J shed 5 bases, with 10 bases lying between them. CDR3: CASSFPTGTGELFF. CDR3 DNA sequence: TGTGCCAGCAGTTTTCCGACCGGGACCGGGGAGCTGTTTTTT.

The chain links TRBV2 to TRBJ2-7; 10 positions agree with TRBD2. The CDR3 sequence is 18 residues long. The germline V gene has CDR1 SNHLY and CDR2 FYNNEI. With 6 bases clipped from V and 4 bases from J, the junction kept 18 bases outside the gene matches. The CDR3 sequence: CASSQGLAPGPNPYEQYF. In DNA, the CDR3 is TGTGCCAGCAGCCAGGGACTAGCGCCTGGGCCCAATCCTTACGAGCAGTACTTC.

This clonotype has just a few counts. The chain employs TRBV27 and TRBJ2-2; 8 bases are shared with TRBD1. With 5 bases clipped from V and 4 bases from J, the junction kept 6 bases outside the gene matches. The CDR3 totals 15 residues. The germline V gene encodes CDR1 MNHEY and CDR2 SMNVEV (reference sequence). CDR3 in DNA: TGTGCCAGCAGTCCAGGGGGCGGCGGCACCGGGGAGCTGTTTTTT. Amino acid sequence: CASSPGGGGTGELFF.

The V gene is TRBV12-2, the J gene TRBJ2-7. TRBV12-2 is tagged as a pseudogene. The CDR3 loop spans 16 amino acids. The CDR3 spells CASRLGGLIAPYEQYF. CDR3 coding DNA: TGTGCAAGTCGCTTAGGAGGATTGATAGCACCCTACGAGCAGTACTTC.